What follows describes a single T cell receptor beta chain. Assay: immunoSEQ multiplex PCR; the TCRdb copy retains only in-frame clones and omits some. The profile shows 150,000 or so clones, 93% of them singletons. These data are taken from a study of control samples from healthy donors and cancer patients. This CDR3 region has 14 residues. V was pared by 4 bases and J by 2 bases, with 3 bases of the junction left unmatched. Germline CDR1 LNHDA, CDR2 SQIVND (reference sequence). The source material was blood. The source is a man aged 18-30 years in good health. This chain joins TRBV19 and TRBJ2-3; 7 bases align to TRBD2. The CDR3 DNA sequence: TGTGCCAGTAGTACGGGGGGTATCACAGATACGCAGTATTTT. This encodes CASSTGGITDTQYF. The whole variable domain, filled in from reference TRBV19 and TRBJ2-3, reads DGGITQSPKYLFRKEGQNVTLSCEQNLNHDAMYWYRQDPGQGLRLIYYSQIVNDFQKGDIAEGYSVSREKKESFPLTVTSAQKNPTAFYLCASSTGGITDTQYFGPGTRLTVL.